Following are 25 T cell receptor beta chains from one sample sequenced in a study of CD8 T cells in ankylosing spondylitis. TCRdb reanalysed the 5' RACE reads using MiXCR and keeps one entry per CDR3 protein. The data contain around 890,000 distinct CDR3 sequences, roughly 10% of them singletons. Whole-study results and caveats: A TCR beta motif of roughly 8 highly homologous variants appeared characteristic of ankylosing spondylitis blood.

No cognate antigen is known for these TCRs. Sequenced: blood, either unsorted or a sorted T cell fraction (not recorded which). The receptor set was obtained from a male donor with ankylosing spondylitis.

This clonotype was counted only a few times. The V and J genes are TRBV2 and TRBJ2-1; D unclear. From germline, CDR1 is SNHLY and CDR2 FYNNEI. The CDR3 totals 11 residues. Deletions cut 6 bases from V and 8 bases from J, with 8 bases between. The CDR3 region has the DNA TGTGCCAGCAGCGTCCAGGATGAGCAGTTCTTC. As protein: CASSVQDEQFF.

The chain has TRBV12-3 or TRBV12-4 and TRBJ1-3; D not certain. CDR3 length: 13 amino acids. V lost 3 bases and J lost 8, with 11 bases in between. CDR3 loop: CASSFWEADTIYF. CDR3 in DNA: TGTGCCAGCAGTTTTTGGGAGGCGGACACCATATATTTT.

This clonotype was recorded a few times. The rearrangement joins TRBV7-8 to TRBJ2-7, with 9 positions matching TRBD1. Germline values: CDR1 SGHVS, CDR2 FQNEAQ. CDR3 size: 13 residues. Trimming at V came to 7 bases and at J to 4 bases, leaving 5 bases not matched to a gene. The CDR3 bases are TGTGCCAGCACCCACAGGGGGCAATACGAGCAGTACTTC. This sequence encodes CASTHRGQYEQYF. Using reference TRBV7-8 and TRBJ2-7 for the parts outside the CDR3, the full variable domain is GAGVSQSPRYKVAKRGQDVALRCDPISGHVSLFWYQQALGQGPEFLTYFQNEAQLDKSGLPSDRFFAERPEGSVSTLKIQRTQQEDSAVYLCASTHRGQYEQYFGPGTRLTVT.

The gene calls are TRBV6-2 or TRBV6-3 and TRBJ2-4; TRBD1 matches at 7 bases. Germline trimming cut 0 bases from V and 0 bases from J; bases unmatched to any gene: 5. Germline values: CDR1 MNHEY, CDR2 SVGEGT. This CDR3 spans 17 amino acids. The CDR3 protein is CASSYSQDRRAKNIQYF. For the CDR3, the DNA is TGTGCCAGCAGTTACTCTCAGGACAGGAGAGCCAAAAACATTCAGTACTTC.

The rearrangement joins TRBV7-2 to TRBJ2-7, with D maybe TRBD1 (6 bases). V lost 2 bases, J lost 0 bases, and 11 bases lay in between. This CDR3 region has 15 residues. In germline, CDR1 is SGHTA, CDR2 FQGNSA. For the CDR3, the DNA is TGTGCCAGCAGCTTATTAGGGGGAGACTCCTACGAGCAGTACTTC. Encoded protein: CASSLLGGDSYEQYF. The full variable domain, rest sourced from reference TRBV7-2 and TRBJ2-7, is GAGVSQSPSNKVTEKGKDVELRCDPISGHTALYWYRQSLGQGLEFLIYFQGNSAPDKSGLPSDRFSAERTGGSVSTLTIQRTQQEDSAVYLCASSLLGGDSYEQYFGPGTRLTVT.

The rearrangement joins TRBV7-8 to TRBJ2-7, with TRBD1 identical over 7 bases. V dropped 5 bases and J dropped 0; count of bases not matched to a gene: 10. This CDR3 has 16 residues. In germline, CDR1 is SGHVS, CDR2 FQNEAQ. The CDR3 nucleotides read TGTGCCAGCAGCAGACTAACCGGGACAGTCTCCTACGAGCAGTACTTC. This gives the protein CASSRLTGTVSYEQYF.

This clonotype was recorded many times. V usage is TRBV20-1 and J usage is TRBJ1-2, with unresolved D. The CDR3 extends over 12 amino acids. The germline V gene encodes CDR1 DFQATT and CDR2 SNEGSKA (reference sequence). The V end was cut by 3 bases, the J end by 3 bases, with 8 bases between. CDR3 coding DNA: TGCAGTGCTAGTAGGCAGCACTATGGCTACACCTTC. Translating it yields CSASRQHYGYTF.

The CDR3 here is CASSDSGADQPQHF. DNA of the CDR3: TGTGCCAGCAGTGACTCGGGGGCAGATCAGCCCCAGCATTTT. The rearrangement uses TRBV2 and TRBJ1-5; the D gene is possibly TRBD1 (6 bases). V was shortened by 3 bases and J by 5 bases, with 11 bases between the two germline ends. Germline lookup yields CDR1 SNHLY and CDR2 FYNNEI. The CDR3 contains 14 residues.

The genes are TRBV5-1 and TRBJ2-3; unclear D gene. The CDR3 is 16 amino acids. The V and J ends lost 0 bases and 1 base respectively, with 12 bases between them. CDR1 and CDR2 (germline): SGHRS, YFSETQ. CDR3 DNA sequence: TGCGCCAGCAGCTTGGCCGGCGCCCCCGGCACAGATACGCAGTATTTT. The encoded protein is CASSLAGAPGTDTQYF.

The rearrangement uses TRBV5-1 and TRBJ2-3; D remains ambiguous. CDR1 and CDR2 (germline): SGHRS, YFSETQ. V was shortened by 0 bases and J by 7 bases, with 12 bases between the two germline ends. The CDR3 totals 14 residues. The DNA of the CDR3 is TGCGCCAGCAGCTTGGACGTTGAGCGATATACGCAGTATTTT. This sequence encodes CASSLDVERYTQYF.

DNA for the CDR3: TGTGCCAGCAGCCAACCCGGGGGGGGGACTGGGGCCAACGTCCTGACTTTC. It encodes CASSQPGGGTGANVLTF. The chain links TRBV4-2 to TRBJ2-6; 8 nucleotides line up with TRBD2. The CDR3 totals 17 residues. The V and J ends lost 2 bases and 2 bases, in that order; junction bases with no gene match: 5. Germline V gives CDR1 LGHNA, CDR2 YNFKEQ.

This clonotype was counted only a few times. The chain recombines TRBV4-2 with TRBJ1-4, with D hard to call. Germline CDR1 and CDR2: LGHNA and YNFKEQ. This CDR3 is 17 amino acids long. Between the trimmed V and J ends, which lost 6 bases and 0 bases, there was a span of 17 bases. DNA of the CDR3: TGTGCCAGCAGTCCTGGACCGAGTATAGCAACTAATGAAAAACTGTTTTTT. It translates to CASSPGPSIATNEKLFF.

The chain has TRBV7-2 and TRBJ1-5; D gene uncertain. Trimming stripped 6 bases from V and 11 bases from J, with 20 bases between. This CDR3 is built from 14 residues. Germline V gene data show CDR1 as SGHTA and CDR2 as FQGNSA. This chain's CDR3 is CASSSQASSVSQHF. The CDR3 DNA reads TGTGCCAGCAGTTCGCAGGCTAGCAGCGTGTCCCAGCATTTT.

This clonotype showed up just a few times. The gene calls are TRBV7-2 and TRBJ1-2; TRBD1 might be the D (6 bases). Germline V gives CDR1 SGHTA, CDR2 FQGNSA. With 4 bases removed from V and 0 bases from J, the gap between germline ends came to 12 bases. This CDR3 region has 15 residues. The CDR3 nucleotides read TGTGCCAGCAGCTCAGGGGTGGGCGCTAACTATGGCTACACCTTC. This encodes CASSSGVGANYGYTF.

This clonotype was recorded a few times. V gene TRBV6-5 combines with J gene TRBJ1-2; TRBD1 matches 9 bases. This CDR3 region has 14 residues. V lost 2 bases and J lost 6; bases outside the gene matches: 4. The V gene's germline CDR1 is MNHEY and CDR2 SVGAGI. The CDR3, as DNA: TGTGCCAGCAGTTACCTGGACAGGGGTCATGGCTACACCTTC. Translation: CASSYLDRGHGYTF.

CDR3 nucleotides: TGTGCCAGCAGTTACCCGGACAGGTCAATGGACATTCAGTACTTC. It codes for CASSYPDRSMDIQYF. The chain combines TRBV6-5 with TRBJ2-4; 7 bases fit TRBD1. Trimming cost V 2 bases and J 8 bases; bases outside gene matches: 9. Germline V lookup: CDR1 MNHEY, CDR2 SVGAGI. The CDR3 is 15 residues long.

This clonotype was picked up many times. This chain joins TRBV7-2 and TRBJ1-1, with 7 bases fitting TRBD1. Germline V lookup: CDR1 SGHTA, CDR2 FQGNSA. The CDR3 is made up of 16 amino acids. V shed 9 bases and J 3 bases; nucleotides not matched to a gene: 16. The CDR3 sequence is CASGNRQGVGDTEAFF. Written as DNA, the CDR3 is TGTGCCAGTGGGAATAGGCAGGGGGTTGGGGACACTGAAGCTTTCTTT.

The chain joins TRBV28 to TRBJ2-1; D is perhaps TRBD1 (6 bases). V lost 1 base, J lost 6 bases, and 7 bases lay in between. Per germline, CDR1 MDHEN and CDR2 SYDVKM. The CDR3 sequence is 13 residues long. The CDR3 coding sequence is TGTGCCAGCAGTTTATCACAGGGCAATGAGCAGTTCTTC. Amino acid sequence: CASSLSQGNEQFF.

This chain connects TRBV5-1 to TRBJ2-3; unclear D gene. V dropped 1 base and J dropped 2 bases, with 5 bases sitting between them. Germline-derived CDR1 and CDR2 are SGHRS and YFSETQ. This CDR3 has 13 residues. CDR3 DNA: TGCGCCAGCAGCTTGTTGTTCACAGATACGCAGTATTTT. Protein product: CASSLLFTDTQYF.

This clonotype was seen more than once but under ten times. This chain uses TRBV5-6 with TRBJ1-6; a weak D match, TRBD1 (6 bases). The CDR3 contains 14 residues. V lost 4 bases and J 10 bases, leaving 15 bases between the germline ends. CDR1 is SGHDT and CDR2 is YYEEEE in the germline V gene. CDR3 nucleotides: TGTGCCAGCAGCCCACGGACAGAGGGCTCACCCCTCCACTTT. Translated: CASSPRTEGSPLHF.

This clonotype was observed a handful of times. The chain couples TRBV7-2 to TRBJ2-3; D call uncertain. V was clipped by 5 bases and J by 7 bases, with 16 bases between them. Germline CDR1 SGHTA, CDR2 FQGNSA. This CDR3 contains 14 residues. CDR3 loop: CASSPPLATNTQYF. Written as DNA, the CDR3 is TGTGCCAGCAGCCCTCCCCTGGCCACGAATACGCAGTATTTT.

The sample holds many counts of this clonotype. The rearrangement joins TRBV3-1 to TRBJ1-1; 8 nucleotides agree with TRBD1. Germline V CDR1 and CDR2: LGHDT, YNNKEL (reference sequence). Trimming at V came to 2 bases and at J to 11 bases, leaving 10 bases not matched to a gene. The length of the CDR3 is 14 residues. The DNA for the CDR3 is TGTGCCAGCAGCCAACACCCTGGACAGGGCGGCGCTTTCTTT. Encoded protein: CASSQHPGQGGAFF.

V and J are TRBV18 and TRBJ2-7; 9 bases line up with TRBD1. This CDR3 contains 13 residues. Germline-derived CDR1 and CDR2 are KGHSH and LQKENI. The V and J ends lost 0 bases and 8 bases, in that order; junction bases with no gene match: 2. The CDR3 sequence is CASSPPGQGKQYF. As DNA, the CDR3 is TGTGCCAGCTCACCACCGGGACAGGGAAAGCAGTACTTC.

The table lists this clonotype with a few counts. The CDR3 DNA reads as TGTGCCAGCAGTTTGAGTCAGCCCAATCAGCCCCAGCATTTT. This gives the protein CASSLSQPNQPQHF. The rearrangement links TRBV28 to TRBJ1-5, with D hard to call. CDR3 length equals 14 residues. From germline, CDR1 is MDHEN and CDR2 SYDVKM. Trimming left V 3 bases short and J 3 bases short, with 9 bases between. The full variable domain, with the rest looked up from reference TRBV28 and TRBJ1-5, is DVKVTQSSRYLVKRTGEKVFLECVQDMDHENMFWYRQDPGLGLRLIYFSYDVKMKEKGDIPEGYSVSREKKERFSLILESASTNQTSMYLCASSLSQPNQPQHFGDGTRLSIL.

The CDR3 protein is CASSFRGIEAFF. In DNA form, the CDR3 reads TGCGCCAGCAGCTTTCGGGGGATTGAAGCTTTCTTT. V usage is TRBV5-1 and J usage is TRBJ1-1, with a possible D match to TRBD1 (5 bases). The germline gives CDR1 SGHRS, CDR2 YFSETQ. Trimming cost V 2 bases and J 7 bases, with 9 bases left between them. The CDR3 length is 12 residues. Drawing the rest from reference TRBV5-1 and TRBJ1-1, the complete variable domain is KAGVTQTPRYLIKTRGQQVTLSCSPISGHRSVSWYQQTPGQGLQFLFEYFSETQRNKGNFPGRFSGRQFSNSRSEMNVSTLELGDSALYLCASSFRGIEAFFGQGTRLTVV.